Listed here are 29 T cell receptor beta chains from one sample, sequenced in a study of post-analysis software for immune sequencing data. Findings of the study overall: In patients, roughly five TRBV segments were more frequent than in controls, with TRBV5-6, TRBV5-1 and TRBV20-1 among them.

No antigen has been assigned to these receptors. Unique molecular identifiers featured in each of the TCR beta cDNA libraries. A single record per CDR3 protein comes from TCRdb applying MiXCR to the PCR reads. Seen here are 820,000 or so distinct CDR3 sequences, roughly half observed once, and the top ten hold about 4.8%. The sequenced sample consisted of blood. These receptors were taken from a girl aged 5-17 years with multiple sclerosis.

The V call is TRBV20-1, the J call TRBJ2-2; TRBD1 matches at 8 bases. V lost 5 bases to trimming and J lost 5 bases; unmatched junction nucleotides: 16. CDR1 and CDR2 (germline): DFQATT, SNEGSKA (reference sequence). The CDR3 has 17 amino acids. The CDR3 here is CSAGRTGSRDKTGELFF. The CDR3 region has the DNA TGCAGTGCTGGCCGGACAGGGTCACGGGATAAAACCGGGGAGCTGTTTTTT.

The V call is TRBV7-8, the J call TRBJ1-6; no reliable D call. There are 17 residues in the CDR3. The germline CDR1 and CDR2 sequences are SGHVS and FQNEAQ. The germline V and J ends were trimmed by 4 bases and 1 base, with 14 bases remaining between them. This CDR3 is CASSSRSGSSYNSPLHF. CDR3 DNA: TGTGCCAGCAGCTCCCGTTCGGGGTCGTCCTATAATTCACCCCTCCACTTT.

This clonotype turned up a few times. This chain links TRBV4-1 with TRBJ2-5, with 11 positions matching TRBD2. There are 17 residues in the CDR3. J gave up 5 bases and V 0 bases, and 8 bases lay outside the gene matches. The germline V gene has CDR1 MGHRA and CDR2 YSYEKL. The CDR3 sequence: CASSQDGSGGAQETQYF. The CDR3 nucleotides are TGCGCCAGCAGCCAAGATGGTAGCGGGGGGGCCCAGGAGACCCAGTACTTC.

This clonotype has a handful of counts. The chain is built from TRBV2 and TRBJ1-2; 7 bases fit TRBD1. The CDR3 contains 16 residues. Germline V gene data show CDR1 as SNHLY and CDR2 as FYNNEI. Losses at the gene ends were 5 bases for V and 5 bases for J; bases not matched to a gene: 14. The CDR3 spells CASSSRSQGTGYGYTF. CDR3 sequence (DNA): TGTGCCAGCAGTTCCAGATCACAGGGGACGGGGTATGGCTACACCTTC.

This clonotype was detected only a few times. The chain carries TRBV20-1 and TRBJ2-3; D is undetermined. CDR3 size: 11 residues. Per the germline V gene, CDR1 is DFQATT and CDR2 is SNEGSKA (reference sequence). The CDR3 region is CGSLSTDTQYF. Written as DNA, the CDR3 is TGCGGCAGTTTAAGCACAGATACGCAGTATTTT.

The chain is built from TRBV5-1 and TRBJ2-1, with 10 nucleotides matching TRBD2. J gave up 5 bases and V 0 bases, and 8 bases lay outside the gene matches. Germline V gives CDR1 SGHRS, CDR2 YFSETQ. The CDR3 spans 17 residues. CDR3 protein: CASSLAGVAGGNNEQFF. The DNA of the CDR3 is TGCGCCAGCAGCTTGGCCGGGGTAGCGGGGGGCAACAATGAGCAGTTCTTC.

In DNA, the CDR3 is TGCAGTGCTAGAGAAGGACCAGATACGCAGTATTTT. Protein product: CSAREGPDTQYF. The gene calls are TRBV20-1 and TRBJ2-3; D remains unclear. The CDR3 is 12 amino acids. CDR1 DFQATT and CDR2 SNEGSKA come from the germline V gene (reference sequence). The V gene lost 0 bases and the J gene lost 4 bases, with 5 bases spanning the gap.

The V call is TRBV4-1, the J call TRBJ1-5; D gene uncertain. Germline CDR1 MGHRA, CDR2 YSYEKL. This CDR3 is 11 amino acids long. The V and J ends lost 8 bases and 12 bases respectively, with 14 bases between them. CDR3 DNA: TGCGCCAGCGGCCCCTTAGGATACCAGCATTTT. Protein sequence: CASGPLGYQHF.

The J gene is TRBJ2-3, the V gene TRBV3-1, with D unclear. The length of the CDR3 is 13 residues. Trimming took 3 bases from V and 5 from J, leaving 9 bases between them. Germline V lookup: CDR1 LGHDT, CDR2 YNNKEL (reference sequence). The CDR3 nucleotides are TGTGCCAGCAGCCATTGGACGTTAGATACGCAGTATTTT. Residues: CASSHWTLDTQYF.

This clonotype was observed a few times. The chain recombines TRBV29-1 with TRBJ2-7; TRBD1 is a possible D gene (6 bases). Germline CDR1 SQVTM, CDR2 ANQGSEA. CDR3 length equals 14 residues. V lost 4 bases, J lost 1 base, and 14 bases lay in between. Written as DNA, the CDR3 is TGCAGCGTTGGTCCCCCCGGACAGTCCTACGAGCAGTACTTC. This sequence encodes CSVGPPGQSYEQYF.

The chain combines TRBV10-3 with TRBJ2-2, with D uncertain. Germline V gene sequence: CDR1 ENHRY, CDR2 SYGVKD. The V end was cut by 4 bases, the J end by 4 bases, with 7 bases between. The CDR3 spans 13 residues. The CDR3 sequence: CAISGGATGELFF. The CDR3, as DNA: TGTGCCATCAGTGGAGGAGCCACCGGGGAGCTGTTTTTT.

The V call is TRBV7-9, the J call TRBJ1-2, with D perhaps matching TRBD1 (5 bases). V dropped 2 bases and J dropped 7 bases, with 23 bases sitting between them. The V gene's germline CDR1 is SEHNR and CDR2 FQNEAQ (reference sequence). CDR3 length equals 17 residues. CDR3 sequence reads: CASSLLLALKTGLGYTF. The CDR3 DNA is TGTGCCAGCAGCTTACTGTTGGCACTAAAAACAGGACTTGGCTACACCTTC. Full variable domain (outside the CDR3, taken from reference TRBV7-9 and TRBJ1-2): DTGVSQNPRHKITKRGQNVTFRCDPISEHNRLYWYRQTLGQGPEFLTYFQNEAQLEKSRLLSDRFSAERPKGSFSTLEIQRTEQGDSAMYLCASSLLLALKTGLGYTFGSGTRLTVV.

Many counts were recorded for this clonotype. The rearrangement links TRBV29-1 to TRBJ2-5; 7 bases map to TRBD2. CDR1 is SQVTM and CDR2 is ANQGSEA in the germline V gene. The CDR3 covers 13 residues. CDR3 protein: CSRGGVDQETQYF. CDR3 sequence (DNA): TGCAGTCGTGGGGGGGTAGACCAAGAGACCCAGTACTTC.

The CDR3, as DNA: TGTGCCACCAGCAGTCCCGGGACAGGGGTTGCAACTAATGAAAAACTGTTTTTT. It specifies CATSSPGTGVATNEKLFF. The chain has TRBV15 and TRBJ1-4; 10 bases match TRBD1. The CDR3 extends over 18 amino acids. J lost 0 bases, V lost 3 bases, and 7 bases had no gene match. Germline V gives CDR1 LNHNV, CDR2 YYDKDF (reference sequence).

The chain uses TRBV4-1 and TRBJ2-1, with a weak D call TRBD1 (6 bases). V was pared by 4 bases and J by 1 base, with 11 bases between. This CDR3 region has 15 residues. From germline, CDR1 is MGHRA and CDR2 YSYEKL. The CDR3 region is CASSLLTGSYNEQFF. The CDR3 DNA reads TGCGCCAGCAGCCTTCTCACAGGGTCCTACAATGAGCAGTTCTTC.

The chain joins TRBV9 to TRBJ2-1; TRBD2 agrees at 11 bases. Germline V gene data show CDR1 as SGDLS and CDR2 as YYNGEE. The CDR3 covers 17 residues. After removal of 3 bases from V and 0 bases from J, the junction contained 5 bases not matched to a gene. CDR3 sequence reads: CASSEGLAVSSYNEQFF. The DNA of the CDR3 is TGTGCCAGCAGCGAGGGACTAGCGGTCAGCTCCTACAATGAGCAGTTCTTC.

This clonotype was seen just once. The chain's CDR3 is CSARGRKAGDYEQYF. CDR3 nucleotide sequence: TGCAGTGCTAGAGGACGAAAGGCAGGGGACTACGAGCAGTACTTC. The J gene is TRBJ2-7, the V gene TRBV20-1, with D possibly being TRBD1 (6 bases). The CDR3 length is 15 residues. V was cut by 1 base and J by 3 bases, with 16 bases left in between. Germline CDR1 DFQATT, CDR2 SNEGSKA (reference sequence).

This sequence joins TRBV2 and TRBJ2-7; D uncertain. The CDR3 contains 12 residues. CDR1 is SNHLY and CDR2 is FYNNEI in the germline V gene. V lost 6 bases to trimming and J lost 2 bases, with 8 bases between them. The CDR3 loop is CASRTGPYEQYF. In DNA form, the CDR3 reads TGTGCCAGCAGGACGGGCCCCTACGAGCAGTACTTC.

The chain combines TRBV6-2 or TRBV6-3 with TRBJ1-6; 9 positions match TRBD1. This CDR3 contains 17 residues. Trimming cost V 8 bases and J 8 bases; bases outside gene matches: 16. The germline gives CDR1 MNHEY, CDR2 SVGEGT. CDR3 nucleotides: TGTGCCAGCTGCCCCGGACGGACAGGGGTTTCCTATTCACCCCTCCACTTT. Translation gives CASCPGRTGVSYSPLHF.

The chain recombines TRBV12-3 or TRBV12-4 with TRBJ2-1; D gene ambiguous. V dropped 5 bases and J dropped 9 bases, with 11 bases sitting between them. This CDR3 is 12 amino acids long. CDR3 protein: CASSPLSAEQFF. CDR3 sequence (DNA): TGTGCCAGCAGTCCCCTTTCTGCTGAGCAGTTCTTC.

The chain combines TRBV11-3 with TRBJ2-1; the match to TRBD2 covers 10 bases. The CDR3 loop spans 17 amino acids. V was clipped by 0 bases and J by 4 bases; unmatched bases: 6. Germline loops: CDR1 SGHNT, CDR2 YENEEA. The CDR3 is CASSLEAGGTLYNEQFF. The CDR3 DNA reads TGTGCCAGCAGCTTAGAAGCGGGGGGGACACTTTACAATGAGCAGTTCTTC.

This sequence joins TRBV3-1 and TRBJ2-2; 11 bases map to TRBD1. Losses at the gene ends were 3 bases for V and 4 bases for J; bases not matched to a gene: 7. The germline V gene encodes CDR1 LGHDT and CDR2 YNNKEL (reference sequence). The CDR3 is made up of 17 amino acids. In DNA form, the CDR3 reads TGTGCCAGCAGCCACCAGTCCGGGACAGGGGGCACCGGGGAGCTGTTTTTT. It yields the protein CASSHQSGTGGTGELFF.

About this clonotype itself: A read error may produce the germline difference seen at one junction end. This rearrangement joins TRBV20-1 to TRBJ2-7; possibly TRBD2 for D (5 bases). In germline, CDR1 is DFQATT, CDR2 SNEGSKA (reference sequence). The CDR3 has 13 residues. Written as DNA, the CDR3 is TGCAATGCTAGAGGGCAGTTCACCTACGAGCAGTACTTC. It encodes CNARGQFTYEQYF.

The V gene is TRBV6-1, the J gene TRBJ2-7; TRBD1 aligns across 7 bases. This CDR3 has 15 residues. The V gene end was trimmed by 6 bases and the J gene end by 4 bases; junction bases not matched to a gene: 12. Germline V lookup: CDR1 MNHNS, CDR2 SASEGT. CDR3 region: CASSQPEGTAYEQYF. CDR3 DNA: TGTGCCAGCAGCCAACCCGAAGGGACAGCGTACGAGCAGTACTTC.

The rearrangement links TRBV5-1 to TRBJ2-1; D not resolved. The germline CDR1 and CDR2 sequences are SGHRS and YFSETQ. CDR3 size: 15 residues. V gave up 4 bases and J gave up 3 bases, with 14 bases separating them. The CDR3 region is CASSPGAGFYNEQFF. Here the CDR3 DNA reads TGCGCCAGCAGCCCCGGTGCCGGATTCTACAATGAGCAGTTCTTC.

The V call is TRBV9, the J call TRBJ2-7, with no clear D. The CDR3 is 16 residues long. CDR1 is SGDLS and CDR2 is YYNGEE in the germline V gene. Trimming took 4 bases from V and 1 from J, leaving 18 bases between them. This CDR3 is CASSLGRAERSYEQYF. The CDR3 DNA sequence: TGTGCCAGCAGCCTCGGAAGGGCCGAAAGATCCTACGAGCAGTACTTC.

The chain has TRBV18 and TRBJ2-6; TRBD1 or TRBD2 may be the D gene (6 bases each). The germline V gene encodes CDR1 KGHSH and CDR2 LQKENI. The CDR3 runs 18 residues. Between the trimmed V and J ends, which lost 1 base and 0 bases, there was a span of 13 bases. For the CDR3, the DNA is TGTGCCAGCTCACCACGGGGGCCCGGGGGCTCTGGGGCCAACGTCCTGACTTTC. This translates into CASSPRGPGGSGANVLTF.

This clonotype was detected a few times. The chain combines TRBV18 with TRBJ1-2; D is perhaps TRBD1 (6 bases). The CDR3 contains 14 residues. Germline V gene lookup returns CDR1 KGHSH and CDR2 LQKENI. V was pared by 1 base and J by 8 bases, with 14 bases between. This CDR3 is CASSPQGTFGGYTF. In DNA form, the CDR3 reads TGTGCCAGCTCACCACAAGGGACATTCGGAGGCTACACCTTC.

This clonotype was observed a handful of times. The chain joins TRBV5-1 to TRBJ1-1, with a tentative D call TRBD1 (6 bases). Trimming pared 8 bases from V and 3 bases from J, leaving 17 bases between. The CDR3 runs 14 residues. Looked up from germline, CDR1 is SGHRS and CDR2 is YFSETQ. In nucleotides, the CDR3 is TGCGCCAGTCGATCACAGGGAAGGGACACTGAAGCTTTCTTT. As protein: CASRSQGRDTEAFF.